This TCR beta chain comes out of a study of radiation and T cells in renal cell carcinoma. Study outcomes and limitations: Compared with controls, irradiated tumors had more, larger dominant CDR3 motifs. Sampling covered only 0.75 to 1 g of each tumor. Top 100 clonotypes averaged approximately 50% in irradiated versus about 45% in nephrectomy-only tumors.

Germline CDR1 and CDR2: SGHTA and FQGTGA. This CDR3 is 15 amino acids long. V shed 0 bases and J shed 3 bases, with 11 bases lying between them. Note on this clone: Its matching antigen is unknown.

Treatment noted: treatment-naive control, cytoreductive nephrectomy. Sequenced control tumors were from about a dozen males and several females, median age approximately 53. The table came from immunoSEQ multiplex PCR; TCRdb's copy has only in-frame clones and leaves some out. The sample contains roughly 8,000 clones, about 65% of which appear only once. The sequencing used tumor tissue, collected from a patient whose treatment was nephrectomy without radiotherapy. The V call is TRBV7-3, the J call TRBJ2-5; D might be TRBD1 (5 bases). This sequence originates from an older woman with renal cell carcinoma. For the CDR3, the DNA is TGTGCCAGCAGCTTAACAGGATGGGGCGAAGAGACCCAGTACTTC. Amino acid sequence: CASSLTGWGEETQYF.